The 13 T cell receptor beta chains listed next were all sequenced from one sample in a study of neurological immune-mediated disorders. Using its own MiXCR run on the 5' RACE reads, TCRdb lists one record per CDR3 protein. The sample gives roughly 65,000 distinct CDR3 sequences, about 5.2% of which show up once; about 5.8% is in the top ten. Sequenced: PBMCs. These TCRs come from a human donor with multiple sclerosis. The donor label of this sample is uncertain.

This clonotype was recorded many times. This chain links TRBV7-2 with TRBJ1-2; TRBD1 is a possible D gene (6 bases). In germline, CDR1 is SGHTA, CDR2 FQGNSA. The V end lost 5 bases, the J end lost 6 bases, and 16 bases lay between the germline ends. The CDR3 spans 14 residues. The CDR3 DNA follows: TGTGCCAGCAGCCCGCCGGCAGGGGCCGATGGCTACACCTTC. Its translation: CASSPPAGADGYTF.

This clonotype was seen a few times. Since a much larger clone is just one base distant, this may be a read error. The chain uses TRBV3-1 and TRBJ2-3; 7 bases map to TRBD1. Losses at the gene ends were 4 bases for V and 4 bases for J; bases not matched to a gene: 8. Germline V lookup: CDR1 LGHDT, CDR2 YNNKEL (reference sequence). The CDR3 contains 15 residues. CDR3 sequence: CASSLGPGTADTQYF. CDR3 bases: TGTGCCAGCAGCCTCGGTCCCGGGACAGCAGATACGCAGTATTTT.

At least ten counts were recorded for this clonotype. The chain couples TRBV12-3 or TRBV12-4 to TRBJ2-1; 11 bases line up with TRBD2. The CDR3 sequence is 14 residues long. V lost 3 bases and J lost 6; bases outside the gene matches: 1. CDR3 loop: CASSFSGGANEQFF. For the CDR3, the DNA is TGTGCCAGCAGTTTTAGCGGGGGGGCCAATGAGCAGTTCTTC.

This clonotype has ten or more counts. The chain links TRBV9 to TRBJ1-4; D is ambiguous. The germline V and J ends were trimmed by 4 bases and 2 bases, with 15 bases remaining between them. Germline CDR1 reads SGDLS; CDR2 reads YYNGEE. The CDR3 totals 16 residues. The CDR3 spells CASSPRSAATNEKLFF. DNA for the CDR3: TGTGCCAGCAGCCCGAGGTCGGCCGCCACTAATGAAAAACTGTTTTTT.

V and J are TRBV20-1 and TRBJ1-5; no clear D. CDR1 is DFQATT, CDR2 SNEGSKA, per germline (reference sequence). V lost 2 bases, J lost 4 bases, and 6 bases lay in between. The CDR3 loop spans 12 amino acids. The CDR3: CSARPPNQPQHF. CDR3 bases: TGCAGTGCTAGACCCCCTAATCAGCCCCAGCATTTT.

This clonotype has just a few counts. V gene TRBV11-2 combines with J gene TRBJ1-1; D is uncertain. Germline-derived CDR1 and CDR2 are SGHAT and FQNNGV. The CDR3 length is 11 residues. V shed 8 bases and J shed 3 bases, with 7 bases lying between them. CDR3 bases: TGTGCCAGCGCGGAAGACACTGAAGCTTTCTTT. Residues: CASAEDTEAFF.

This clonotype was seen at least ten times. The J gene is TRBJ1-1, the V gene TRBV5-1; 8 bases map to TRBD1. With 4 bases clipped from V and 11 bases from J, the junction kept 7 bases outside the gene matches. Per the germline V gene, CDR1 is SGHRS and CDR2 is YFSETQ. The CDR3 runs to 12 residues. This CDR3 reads CASSPGQGEAFF. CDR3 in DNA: TGCGCCAGCAGCCCCGGACAGGGTGAGGCTTTCTTT.

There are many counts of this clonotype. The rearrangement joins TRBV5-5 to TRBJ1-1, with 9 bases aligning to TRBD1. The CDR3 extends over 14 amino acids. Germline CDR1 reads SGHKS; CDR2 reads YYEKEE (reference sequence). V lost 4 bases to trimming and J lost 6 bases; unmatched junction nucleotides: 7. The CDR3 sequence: CASSPGTGSAEAFF. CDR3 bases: TGTGCCAGCAGCCCAGGGACAGGGAGCGCTGAAGCTTTCTTT.

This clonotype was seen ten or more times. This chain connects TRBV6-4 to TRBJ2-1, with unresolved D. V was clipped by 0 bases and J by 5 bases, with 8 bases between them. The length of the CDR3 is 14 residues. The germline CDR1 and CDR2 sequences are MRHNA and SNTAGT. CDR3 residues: CASSDSAENNEQFF. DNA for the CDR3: TGTGCCAGCAGTGACTCGGCAGAAAACAATGAGCAGTTCTTC.

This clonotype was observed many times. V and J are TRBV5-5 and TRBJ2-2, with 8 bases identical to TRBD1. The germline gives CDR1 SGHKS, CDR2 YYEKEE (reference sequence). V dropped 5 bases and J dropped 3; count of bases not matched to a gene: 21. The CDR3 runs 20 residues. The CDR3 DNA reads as TGTGCCAGCAGAGTACACTTGGGACAGGCCCCCGGGCGGGACACCGGGGAGCTGTTTTTT. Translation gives CASRVHLGQAPGRDTGELFF.

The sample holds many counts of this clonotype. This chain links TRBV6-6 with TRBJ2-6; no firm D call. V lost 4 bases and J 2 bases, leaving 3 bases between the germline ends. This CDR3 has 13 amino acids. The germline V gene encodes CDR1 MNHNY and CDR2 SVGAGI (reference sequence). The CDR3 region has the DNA TGTGCCAGCAGTTTTCCTGGGGCCAACGTCCTGACTTTC. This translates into CASSFPGANVLTF.

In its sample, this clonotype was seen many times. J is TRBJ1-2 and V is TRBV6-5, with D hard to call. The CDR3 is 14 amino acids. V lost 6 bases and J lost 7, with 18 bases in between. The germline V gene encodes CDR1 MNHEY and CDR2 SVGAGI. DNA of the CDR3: TGTGCCAGCAGAACCTGGGCAGGTCACTTTGGCTACACCTTC. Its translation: CASRTWAGHFGYTF.

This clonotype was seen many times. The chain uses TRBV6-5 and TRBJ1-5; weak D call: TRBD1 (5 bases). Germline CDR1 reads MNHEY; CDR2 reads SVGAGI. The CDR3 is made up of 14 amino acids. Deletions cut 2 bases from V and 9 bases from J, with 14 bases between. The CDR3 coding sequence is TGTGCCAGCAGTTACGGGGGTCCGGGATGGCCCCAGCATTTT. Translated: CASSYGGPGWPQHF.